Below are 23 T cell receptor beta chains sequenced from a single sample in a study of CD8 T cells in Susac syndrome. cDNA came from around 0.5 to 1 ug RNA primed by random hexamers. TCRdb fed the immunoSEQ multiplex PCR reads into MiXCR, producing one record per CDR3 protein. The sample holds about 200,000 distinct CDR3 sequences, about 94% seen once. Sequencing was done on a sample of CD8+ T cells from PBMCs. These receptors were taken from a human donor with multiple sclerosis.

A few counts support this clonotype. The chain has TRBV19 and TRBJ2-7; maybe TRBD1 (6 bases). V gave up 5 bases and J gave up 2 bases, with 16 bases separating them. Germline V gives CDR1 LNHDA, CDR2 SQIVND (reference sequence). The CDR3 spans 15 residues. The chain's CDR3 is CASSLLLDRTYEQYF. CDR3 coding DNA: TGTGCCAGTAGTCTACTCTTAGACAGGACCTACGAGCAGTACTTC.

The genes are TRBV29-1 and TRBJ2-1; 9 positions agree with TRBD2. Germline CDR1 SQVTM, CDR2 ANQGSEA. The J segment lost 7 bases and the V segment lost 1 base, leaving 11 bases of the junction unmatched. This CDR3 has 16 amino acids. The CDR3 region has the DNA TGCAGCGTTGAAGTTAGTAGCGGGAGAGGAGGGAATGAGCAGTTCTTC. Protein product: CSVEVSSGRGGNEQFF.

The table lists this clonotype with a count of one. V and J are TRBV20-1 and TRBJ1-2; D ambiguous. Trimming shortened V by 0 bases and J by 8 bases, and 13 bases separated the two germline ends. The V gene's germline CDR1 is DFQATT and CDR2 SNEGSKA (reference sequence). The CDR3 loop spans 13 amino acids. As DNA, the CDR3 is TGCAGTGCTAGAGACCAGACGGTCGGGGGCTACACCTTC. Amino acid sequence: CSARDQTVGGYTF.

The chain links TRBV12-3 or TRBV12-4 to TRBJ2-5, with D perhaps TRBD1 or TRBD2 (5 bases each). V lost 1 base and J lost 1, with 16 bases in between. The CDR3 contains 17 residues. CDR3 sequence: CASSLGGGRPLQETQYF. The CDR3 region has the DNA TGTGCCAGCAGTTTAGGGGGCGGGCGGCCCCTCCAAGAGACCCAGTACTTC.

The J gene is TRBJ1-2, the V gene TRBV29-1; D ambiguous. The germline CDR1 and CDR2 sequences are SQVTM and ANQGSEA. The CDR3 is 14 amino acids. V was trimmed by 0 bases and J by 5 bases, leaving 13 bases between them. The CDR3 sequence is CSVEEVAGFYGYTF. DNA of the CDR3: TGCAGCGTTGAAGAGGTGGCAGGTTTTTATGGCTACACCTTC.

The chain recombines TRBV6-5 with TRBJ2-1, with D uncertain. Germline values: CDR1 MNHEY, CDR2 SVGAGI. This CDR3 comprises 15 residues. V was cut by 3 bases and J by 5 bases, with 14 bases left in between. The CDR3: CASSYQPLPNNEQFF. The CDR3 coding sequence is TGTGCCAGCAGTTATCAACCACTCCCTAACAATGAGCAGTTCTTC.

The chain joins TRBV15 to TRBJ2-1; 8 nucleotides agree with TRBD2. Germline CDR1 is LNHNV and CDR2 is YYDKDF (reference sequence). This CDR3 spans 21 amino acids. Trimming removed 1 base from V and 7 bases from J; junction bases left unmatched: 24. For the CDR3, the DNA is TGTGCCACCAGCAGAGCAGAGATTAGATGGGGGTCGGCGGGGGGAGGGAATGAGCAGTTCTTC. As protein: CATSRAEIRWGSAGGGNEQFF.

V is TRBV7-2 and J is TRBJ2-7; D may correspond to TRBD1 or TRBD2 (6 bases each). CDR3 length equals 15 residues. In germline, CDR1 is SGHTA, CDR2 FQGNSA. Trimming took off 5 bases at V and 3 bases at J, with 17 bases between the two ends. The CDR3 region has the DNA TGTGCCAGCAGCACCCCATGGGGGGCCGACTACGAGCAGTACTTC. As protein: CASSTPWGADYEQYF.

This chain connects TRBV4-1 to TRBJ2-3, with 7 bases aligning to TRBD1. Germline V CDR1 and CDR2: MGHRA, YSYEKL. The CDR3 is 18 amino acids. V gave up 0 bases and J gave up 0 bases; unmatched junction bases: 9. This CDR3 reads CASSQDETTGASTDTQYF. The CDR3 nucleotides are TGCGCCAGCAGCCAAGACGAGACCACAGGGGCTAGCACAGATACGCAGTATTTT.

The V and J genes are TRBV2 and TRBJ2-1; no firm D call. The CDR3 spans 16 residues. Germline V gives CDR1 SNHLY, CDR2 FYNNEI. V gave up 6 bases and J gave up 3 bases, with 18 bases separating them. The CDR3 DNA reads TGTGCCAGCAGCGACCTTGGCGGCGGTTTCTACAATGAGCAGTTCTTC. Translated, it gives CASSDLGGGFYNEQFF.

The chain employs TRBV3-1 and TRBJ1-2; D may be TRBD1 (5 bases). Germline CDR1 reads LGHDT; CDR2 reads YNNKEL (reference sequence). The CDR3 length is 12 residues. V lost 7 bases to trimming and J lost 8 bases, with 14 bases between them. CDR3 region: CASMGETGGYTF. The CDR3 nucleotides read TGTGCCAGCATGGGGGAAACGGGCGGCTACACCTTC.

This clonotype was observed once. This rearrangement joins TRBV7-9 to TRBJ2-7, with a possible D match to TRBD1 (5 bases). Germline loops: CDR1 SEHNR, CDR2 FQNEAQ (reference sequence). V dropped 5 bases and J dropped 2 bases, with 13 bases sitting between them. This CDR3 comprises 14 residues. The CDR3: CASSHDSSAYEQYF. The CDR3, as DNA: TGTGCCAGCAGCCACGACAGTTCCGCCTACGAGCAGTACTTC.

V and J are TRBV12-3 or TRBV12-4 and TRBJ2-7, with 7 bases aligning to TRBD1. The CDR3 has 14 residues. V lost 6 bases to trimming and J lost 2 bases; unmatched junction nucleotides: 7. The DNA for the CDR3 is TGTGCCAGCAGACCCTGGCAGGGGGCCTACGAGCAGTACTTC. Its translation is CASRPWQGAYEQYF.

The chain employs TRBV6-4 and TRBJ1-5; 8 bases align to TRBD1. The CDR3 loop spans 16 amino acids. J was trimmed by 5 bases and V by 0 bases; bases with no gene match: 6. Germline CDR1 MRHNA, CDR2 SNTAGT. This CDR3 is CASSDSDGQGDQPQHF. The CDR3 DNA is TGTGCCAGCAGTGACTCCGACGGACAGGGCGATCAGCCCCAGCATTTT.

CDR3 in amino acids: CASSVGSEQYF. The CDR3 bases are TGTGCCAGCAGCGTAGGGTCCGAGCAGTACTTC. The V gene is TRBV9, the J gene TRBJ2-7, with D uncertain. The CDR3 totals 11 residues. Deletions cut 0 bases from V and 6 bases from J, with 4 bases between. CDR1 and CDR2 (germline): SGDLS, YYNGEE. The full variable domain, rest sourced from reference TRBV9 and TRBJ2-7, is DSGVTQTPKHLITATGQRVTLRCSPRSGDLSVYWYQQSLDQGLQFLIQYYNGEERAKGNILERFSAQQFPDLHSELNLSSLELGDSALYFCASSVGSEQYFGPGTRLTVT.

In this sample, this clonotype turned up a few times. The chain carries TRBV12-3 or TRBV12-4 and TRBJ1-1; D unclear. The CDR3 loop spans 12 amino acids. Trimming removed 1 base from V and 8 bases from J, with 8 bases in between. CDR3 DNA: TGTGCCAGCAGTTTAGGCCAACTAGAAGCTTTCTTT. It yields the protein CASSLGQLEAFF.

The rearrangement joins TRBV7-9 to TRBJ2-1; no definite D call. CDR1 is SEHNR, CDR2 FQNEAQ, per germline (reference sequence). The CDR3 is made up of 13 amino acids. V was cut by 4 bases and J by 7 bases, with 11 bases left in between. The CDR3 sequence is CASSWALRNEQFF. The CDR3 coding sequence is TGTGCCAGCAGCTGGGCCTTAAGGAATGAGCAGTTCTTC.

This clonotype is a singleton in its sample. The chain carries TRBV29-1 and TRBJ2-7, with D unresolved. Germline V gene sequence: CDR1 SQVTM, CDR2 ANQGSEA. The CDR3 consists of 14 residues. Between the trimmed V and J ends, which lost 4 bases and 0 bases, there was a span of 13 bases. CDR3 in DNA: TGCAGCGTTGGGACGGCCTACGCCTCCTACGAGCAGTACTTC. Its translation is CSVGTAYASYEQYF.

This clonotype was detected only once. The V gene is TRBV20-1, the J gene TRBJ2-7, with TRBD1 identical over 8 bases. Per the germline V gene, CDR1 is DFQATT and CDR2 is SNEGSKA (reference sequence). The CDR3 extends over 13 amino acids. After removal of 6 bases from V and 1 base from J, the junction contained 5 bases not matched to a gene. The CDR3 nucleotides read TGCAGTGCCCGGACAGGGCTGTCCTACGAGCAGTACTTC. Its translation is CSARTGLSYEQYF.

This rearrangement joins TRBV27 to TRBJ2-1; D may be TRBD2 (5 bases). Trimming cost V 5 bases and J 12 bases, with 14 bases left between them. There are 12 residues in the CDR3. Germline loops: CDR1 MNHEY, CDR2 SMNVEV (reference sequence). CDR3 nucleotide sequence: TGTGCCAGCAGTCCTCGGACCGGAGGGCAGTTCTTC. This gives the protein CASSPRTGGQFF.

V gene TRBV6-5 combines with J gene TRBJ1-1; D possibly corresponds to TRBD1 (6 bases). V dropped 6 bases and J dropped 1 base, with 9 bases sitting between them. The CDR3 is made up of 13 amino acids. CDR1 and CDR2 (germline): MNHEY, SVGAGI. In nucleotides, the CDR3 is TGTGCCAGCAGGCCGACAGGGAACACTGAAGCTTTCTTT. It translates to CASRPTGNTEAFF.

The chain couples TRBV15 to TRBJ2-3; 11 bases align to TRBD2. Germline values: CDR1 LNHNV, CDR2 YYDKDF (reference sequence). The CDR3 extends over 16 amino acids. V was pared by 0 bases and J by 1 base, with 0 bases of the junction left unmatched. The CDR3 DNA follows: TGTGCCACCAGCAGAGAGGGACTAGCGGGCACAGATACGCAGTATTTT. Its protein product is CATSREGLAGTDTQYF.

The chain couples TRBV5-1 to TRBJ1-5, with D perhaps TRBD1 (6 bases). The CDR3 has 15 residues. Germline CDR1 and CDR2: SGHRS and YFSETQ. V was cut by 0 bases and J by 1 base, with 8 bases left in between. The CDR3 DNA sequence: TGCGCCAGCAGCTTGGGAGGGGGAAGCAATCAGCCCCAGCATTTT. Encoded protein: CASSLGGGSNQPQHF. Looking up the rest from reference TRBV5-1 and TRBJ1-5 gives the full variable domain: KAGVTQTPRYLIKTRGQQVTLSCSPISGHRSVSWYQQTPGQGLQFLFEYFSETQRNKGNFPGRFSGRQFSNSRSEMNVSTLELGDSALYLCASSLGGGSNQPQHFGDGTRLSIL.